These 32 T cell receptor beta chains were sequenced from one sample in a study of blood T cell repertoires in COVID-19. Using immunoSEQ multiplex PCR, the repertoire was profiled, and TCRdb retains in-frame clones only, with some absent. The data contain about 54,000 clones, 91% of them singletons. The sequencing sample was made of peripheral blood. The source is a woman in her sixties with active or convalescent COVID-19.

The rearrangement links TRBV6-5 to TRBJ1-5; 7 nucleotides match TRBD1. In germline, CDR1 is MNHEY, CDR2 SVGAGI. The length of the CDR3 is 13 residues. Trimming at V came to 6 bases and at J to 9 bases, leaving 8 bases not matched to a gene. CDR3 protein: CASRAQGSGPQHF. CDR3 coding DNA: TGTGCCAGCAGGGCACAGGGGTCGGGGCCCCAGCATTTT.

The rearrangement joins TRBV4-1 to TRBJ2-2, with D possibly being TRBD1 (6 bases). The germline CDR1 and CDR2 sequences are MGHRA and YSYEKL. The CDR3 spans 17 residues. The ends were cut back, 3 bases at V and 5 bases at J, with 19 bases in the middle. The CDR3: CASSHMTGTGNTGELFF. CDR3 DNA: TGCGCCAGCAGCCATATGACTGGCACAGGGAATACCGGGGAGCTGTTTTTT.

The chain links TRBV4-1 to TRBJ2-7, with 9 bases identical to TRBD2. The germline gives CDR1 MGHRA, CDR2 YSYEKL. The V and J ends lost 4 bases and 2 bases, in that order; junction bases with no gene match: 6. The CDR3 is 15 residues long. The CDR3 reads CASSPLRGGPYEQYF. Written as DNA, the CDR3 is TGCGCCAGCAGCCCTCTGCGGGGGGGCCCCTACGAGCAGTACTTC.

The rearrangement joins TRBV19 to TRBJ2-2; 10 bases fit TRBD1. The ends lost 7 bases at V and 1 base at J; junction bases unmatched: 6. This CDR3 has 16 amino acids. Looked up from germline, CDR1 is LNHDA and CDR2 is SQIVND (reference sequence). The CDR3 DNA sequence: TGTGCCAGTACCTTTAGGACAGGGGGGAACACCGGGGAGCTGTTTTTT. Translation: CASTFRTGGNTGELFF. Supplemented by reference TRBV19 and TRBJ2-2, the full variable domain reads DGGITQSPKYLFRKEGQNVTLSCEQNLNHDAMYWYRQDPGQGLRLIYYSQIVNDFQKGDIAEGYSVSREKKESFPLTVTSAQKNPTAFYLCASTFRTGGNTGELFFGEGSRLTVL.

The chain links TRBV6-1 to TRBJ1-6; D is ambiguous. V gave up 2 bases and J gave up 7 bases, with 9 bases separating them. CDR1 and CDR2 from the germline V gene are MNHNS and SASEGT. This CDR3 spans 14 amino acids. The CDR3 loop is CASSERGPNSPLHF. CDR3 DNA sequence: TGTGCCAGCAGTGAACGCGGCCCCAATTCACCCCTCCACTTT.

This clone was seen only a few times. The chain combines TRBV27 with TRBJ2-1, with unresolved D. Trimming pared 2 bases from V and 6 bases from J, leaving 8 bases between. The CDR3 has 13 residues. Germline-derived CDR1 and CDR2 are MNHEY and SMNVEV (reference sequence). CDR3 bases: TGTGCCAGCAGTTTAGGGCTGTCCAATGAGCAGTTCTTC. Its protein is CASSLGLSNEQFF.

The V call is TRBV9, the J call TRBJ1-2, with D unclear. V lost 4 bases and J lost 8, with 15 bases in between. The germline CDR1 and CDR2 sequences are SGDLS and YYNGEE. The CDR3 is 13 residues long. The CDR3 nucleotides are TGTGCCAGCAGCCTCGGAAGACCCGGGGGCTACACCTTC. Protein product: CASSLGRPGGYTF.

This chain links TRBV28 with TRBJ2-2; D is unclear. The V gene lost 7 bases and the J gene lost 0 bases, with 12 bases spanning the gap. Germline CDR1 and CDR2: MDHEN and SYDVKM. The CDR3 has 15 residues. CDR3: CASKLYTSNTGELFF. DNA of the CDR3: TGTGCCAGCAAGTTGTACACCTCGAACACCGGGGAGCTGTTTTTT.

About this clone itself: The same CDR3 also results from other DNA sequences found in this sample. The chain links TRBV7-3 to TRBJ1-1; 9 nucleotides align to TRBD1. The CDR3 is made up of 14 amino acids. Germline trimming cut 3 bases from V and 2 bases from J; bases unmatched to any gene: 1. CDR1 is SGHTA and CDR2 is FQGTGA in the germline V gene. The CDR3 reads CASSLGQGNTEAFF. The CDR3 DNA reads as TGTGCCAGCAGCTTGGGACAGGGCAACACTGAAGCTTTCTTT.

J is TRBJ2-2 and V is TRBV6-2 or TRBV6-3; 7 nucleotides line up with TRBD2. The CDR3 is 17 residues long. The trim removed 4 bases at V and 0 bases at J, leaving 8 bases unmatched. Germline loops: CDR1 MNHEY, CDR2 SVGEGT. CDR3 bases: TGTGCCAGCAGTTTTAGCACGGGACTACCGAACACCGGGGAGCTGTTTTTT. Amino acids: CASSFSTGLPNTGELFF.

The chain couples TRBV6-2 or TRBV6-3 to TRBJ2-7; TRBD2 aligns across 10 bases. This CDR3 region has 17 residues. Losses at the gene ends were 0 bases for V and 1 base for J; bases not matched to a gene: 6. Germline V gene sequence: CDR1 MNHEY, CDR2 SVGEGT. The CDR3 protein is CASSYSLAGVGSYEQYF. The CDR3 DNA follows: TGTGCCAGCAGTTACTCGCTAGCGGGAGTAGGGTCCTACGAGCAGTACTTC.

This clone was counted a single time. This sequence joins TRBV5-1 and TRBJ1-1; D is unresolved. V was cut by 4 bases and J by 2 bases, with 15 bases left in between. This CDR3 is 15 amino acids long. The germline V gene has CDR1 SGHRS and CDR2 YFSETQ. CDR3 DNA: TGCGCCAGCAGCCCCGACTCGAGTAAAAACACTGAAGCTTTCTTT. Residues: CASSPDSSKNTEAFF.

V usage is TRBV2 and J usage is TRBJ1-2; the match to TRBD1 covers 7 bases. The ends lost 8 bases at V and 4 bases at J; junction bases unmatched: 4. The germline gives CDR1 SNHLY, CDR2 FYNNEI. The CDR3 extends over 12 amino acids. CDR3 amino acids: CASVGTAYGYTF. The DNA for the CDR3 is TGTGCCAGCGTTGGGACAGCCTATGGCTACACCTTC.

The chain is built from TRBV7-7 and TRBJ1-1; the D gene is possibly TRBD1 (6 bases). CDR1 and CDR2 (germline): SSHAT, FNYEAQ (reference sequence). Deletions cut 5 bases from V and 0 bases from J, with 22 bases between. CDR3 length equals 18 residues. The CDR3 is CASSPYSGGALMNTEAFF. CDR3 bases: TGTGCCAGCAGCCCGTACAGCGGGGGGGCGTTAATGAACACTGAAGCTTTCTTT.

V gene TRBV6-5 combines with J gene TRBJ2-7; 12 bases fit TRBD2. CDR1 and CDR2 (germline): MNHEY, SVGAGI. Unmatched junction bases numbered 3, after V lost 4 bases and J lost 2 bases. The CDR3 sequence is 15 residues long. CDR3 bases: TGTGCCAGCAGTTCTAGCGGGAGGGCCCCCTACGAGCAGTACTTC. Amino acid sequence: CASSSSGRAPYEQYF.

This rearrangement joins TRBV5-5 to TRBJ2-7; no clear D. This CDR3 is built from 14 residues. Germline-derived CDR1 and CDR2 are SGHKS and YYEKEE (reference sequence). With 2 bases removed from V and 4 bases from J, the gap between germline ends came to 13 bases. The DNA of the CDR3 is TGTGCCAGCAGCTTACGGGTAACAAGGTACGAGCAGTACTTC. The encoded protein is CASSLRVTRYEQYF.

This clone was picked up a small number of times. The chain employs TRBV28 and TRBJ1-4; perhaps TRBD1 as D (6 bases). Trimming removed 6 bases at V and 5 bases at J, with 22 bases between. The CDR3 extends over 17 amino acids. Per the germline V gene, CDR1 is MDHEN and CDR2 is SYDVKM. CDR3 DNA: TGTGCCAGCAGACCGCACTATGCGGCAAGGGGGAATGAAAAACTGTTTTTT. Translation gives CASRPHYAARGNEKLFF.

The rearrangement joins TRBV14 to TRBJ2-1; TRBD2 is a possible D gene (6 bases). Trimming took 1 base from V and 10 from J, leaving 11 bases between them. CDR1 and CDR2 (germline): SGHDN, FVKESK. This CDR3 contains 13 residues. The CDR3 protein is CASSQAGLDEQFF. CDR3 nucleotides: TGTGCCAGCAGCCAAGCGGGACTCGACGAGCAGTTCTTC.

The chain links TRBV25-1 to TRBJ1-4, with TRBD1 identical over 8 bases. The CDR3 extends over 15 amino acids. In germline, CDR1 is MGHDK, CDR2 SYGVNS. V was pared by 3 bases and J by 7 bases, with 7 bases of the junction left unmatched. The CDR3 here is CASSDPDRDTEKLFF. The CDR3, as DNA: TGTGCCAGCAGTGACCCGGACAGGGATACTGAAAAACTGTTTTTT.

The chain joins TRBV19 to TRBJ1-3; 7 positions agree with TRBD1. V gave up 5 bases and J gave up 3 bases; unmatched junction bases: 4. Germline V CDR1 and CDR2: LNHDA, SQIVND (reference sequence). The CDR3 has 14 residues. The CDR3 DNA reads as TGTGCCAGTAGTGACACAGGGGATGGAAACACCATATATTTT. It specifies CASSDTGDGNTIYF.

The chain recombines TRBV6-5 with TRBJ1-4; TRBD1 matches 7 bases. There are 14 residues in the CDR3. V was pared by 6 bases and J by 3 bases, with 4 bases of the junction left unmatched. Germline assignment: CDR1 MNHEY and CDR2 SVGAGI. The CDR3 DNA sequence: TGTGCCAGCAGATTCGGACAGGCTAATGAAAAACTGTTTTTT. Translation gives CASRFGQANEKLFF.

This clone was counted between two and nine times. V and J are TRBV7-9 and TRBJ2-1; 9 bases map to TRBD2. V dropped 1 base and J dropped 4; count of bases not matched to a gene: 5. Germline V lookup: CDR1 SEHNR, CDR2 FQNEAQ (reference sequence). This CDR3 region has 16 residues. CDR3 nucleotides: TGTGCCAGCAGCTTAGTCAGTAGCGGGAGATACAATGAGCAGTTCTTC. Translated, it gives CASSLVSSGRYNEQFF.

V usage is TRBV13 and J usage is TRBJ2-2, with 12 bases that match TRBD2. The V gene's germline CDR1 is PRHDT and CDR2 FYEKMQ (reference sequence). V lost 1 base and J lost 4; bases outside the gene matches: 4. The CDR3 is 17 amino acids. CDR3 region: CASSLEPSGRGTGELFF. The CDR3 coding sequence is TGTGCCAGCAGCTTAGAGCCTAGCGGGAGGGGCACCGGGGAGCTGTTTTTT. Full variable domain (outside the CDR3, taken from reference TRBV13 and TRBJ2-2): AAGVIQSPRHLIKEKRETATLKCYPIPRHDTVYWYQQGPGQDPQFLISFYEKMQSDKGSIPDRFSAQQFSDYHSELNMSSLELGDSALYFCASSLEPSGRGTGELFFGEGSRLTVL.

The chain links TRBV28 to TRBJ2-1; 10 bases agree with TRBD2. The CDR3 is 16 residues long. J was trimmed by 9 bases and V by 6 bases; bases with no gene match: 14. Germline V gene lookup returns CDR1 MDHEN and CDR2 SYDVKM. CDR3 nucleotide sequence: TGTGCCAGCAGCCCCGGAGCGGGAGGGCTCGGGAGTGAGCAGTTCTTC. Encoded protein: CASSPGAGGLGSEQFF.

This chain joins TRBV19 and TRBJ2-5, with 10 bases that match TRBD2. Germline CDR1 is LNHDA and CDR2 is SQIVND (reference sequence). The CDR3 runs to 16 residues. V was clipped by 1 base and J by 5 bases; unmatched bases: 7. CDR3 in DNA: TGTGCCAGTAGTATAGCGGCTAGCGGGGGAGCTGAGACCCAGTACTTC. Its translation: CASSIAASGGAETQYF.

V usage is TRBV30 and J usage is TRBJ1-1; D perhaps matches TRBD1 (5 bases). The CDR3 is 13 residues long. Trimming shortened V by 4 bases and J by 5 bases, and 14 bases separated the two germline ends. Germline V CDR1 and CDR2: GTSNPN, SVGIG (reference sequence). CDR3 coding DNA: TGTGCCTGGATTGCAGGGAAAGGGACTGAAGCTTTCTTT. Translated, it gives CAWIAGKGTEAFF.

In nucleotides, the CDR3 is TGTGCCAGCAGTGTGGGGGGGGCTGACGAGCAGTACTTC. Amino acids: CASSVGGADEQYF. The chain links TRBV2 to TRBJ2-7, with D perhaps TRBD2 (7 bases). V gave up 4 bases and J gave up 5 bases, with 12 bases separating them. Germline CDR1 is SNHLY and CDR2 is FYNNEI. CDR3 size: 13 residues. Using reference TRBV2 and TRBJ2-7 for the parts outside the CDR3, the full variable domain is EPEVTQTPSHQVTQMGQEVILRCVPISNHLYFYWYRQILGQKVEFLVSFYNNEISEKSEIFDDQFSVERPDGSNFTLKIRSTKLEDSAMYFCASSVGGADEQYFGPGTRLTVT.

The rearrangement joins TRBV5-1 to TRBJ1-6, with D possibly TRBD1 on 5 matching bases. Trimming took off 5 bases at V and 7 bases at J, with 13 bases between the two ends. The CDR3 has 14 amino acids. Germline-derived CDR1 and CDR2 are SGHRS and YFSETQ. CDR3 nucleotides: TGCGCCAGCAGGGAACAGGCGATCAATTCACCCCTCCACTTT. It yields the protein CASREQAINSPLHF.

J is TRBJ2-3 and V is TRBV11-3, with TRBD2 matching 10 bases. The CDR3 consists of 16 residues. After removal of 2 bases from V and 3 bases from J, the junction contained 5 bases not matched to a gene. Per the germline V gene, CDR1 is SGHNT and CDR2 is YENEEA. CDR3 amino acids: CASSLSSGRETDTQYF. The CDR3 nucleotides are TGTGCCAGCAGCTTATCGAGCGGGAGGGAGACAGATACGCAGTATTTT.

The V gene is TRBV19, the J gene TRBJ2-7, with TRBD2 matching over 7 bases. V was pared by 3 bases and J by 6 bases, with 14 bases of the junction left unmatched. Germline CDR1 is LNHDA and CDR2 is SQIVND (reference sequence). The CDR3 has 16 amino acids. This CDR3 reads CASSMGGSTGDGEQYF. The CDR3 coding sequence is TGTGCCAGTAGTATGGGGGGGTCGACGGGAGATGGCGAGCAGTACTTC.

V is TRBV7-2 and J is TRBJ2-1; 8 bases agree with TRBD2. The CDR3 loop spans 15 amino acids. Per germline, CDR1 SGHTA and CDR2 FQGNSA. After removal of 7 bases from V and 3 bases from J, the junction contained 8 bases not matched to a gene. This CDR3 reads CASTPQSGGYNEQFF. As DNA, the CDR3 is TGTGCCAGCACTCCCCAGAGCGGGGGCTACAATGAGCAGTTCTTC.

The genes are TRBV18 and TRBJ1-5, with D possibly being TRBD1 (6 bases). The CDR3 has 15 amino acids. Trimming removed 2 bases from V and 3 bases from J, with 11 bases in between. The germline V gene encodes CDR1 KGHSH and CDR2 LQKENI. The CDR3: CASSPEQGDNQPQHF. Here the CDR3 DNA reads TGTGCCAGCTCACCAGAACAGGGCGACAATCAGCCCCAGCATTTT.